Included here is one T cell receptor beta chain sequence, with context. The data were taken from a study of T cell changes during pregnancy in multiple sclerosis. TCRdb keeps only in-frame clones here, not all; method: immunoSEQ multiplex PCR. The table has about 32,000 clones, nearly 90% seen once. The J segment lost 4 bases and the V segment lost 0 bases, leaving 5 bases of the junction unmatched. This CDR3 comprises 16 residues. Germline V gene lookup returns CDR1 SGDLS and CDR2 YYNGEE. The chain carries TRBV9 and TRBJ2-3; 10 nucleotides line up with TRBD2. This specimen was CD8+ T cells from peripheral blood mononuclear cells, taken in the second trimester of pregnancy. This clonotype was obtained from a female donor with multiple sclerosis, enrolled in a pregnancy study. CDR3 residues: CASSVEAGGPPDTQYF. The CDR3 DNA is TGTGCCAGCAGCGTAGAAGCGGGGGGGCCGCCAGATACGCAGTATTTT.